The source of this TCR beta chain is a study of cytomegalovirus exposure and HLA in healthy donors. Worth noting for this clone: What it binds is unknown.

The PCR used 60 Vbeta and 13 Jbeta primers. The assay was immunoSEQ multiplex PCR, and TCRdb's table has in-frame clones only and misses some. The data show 200,000 to 250,000 clones, 75% to 85% seen once. Study-level findings and limits: Some TCR beta chains (164 of them) were listed as cytomegalovirus-associated.

The source material was PBMCs. This clonotype originated in a woman aged 60-75 years in good health and CMV-seropositive.

CDR3 residues: CASSMTSTSYEQYF. CDR3 coding DNA: TGCGCCAGCAGCATGACTAGTACCTCCTACGAGCAGTACTTC. The genes are TRBV5-1 and TRBJ2-7; a possible D gene is TRBD2 (6 bases). CDR1 is SGHRS, CDR2 YFSETQ, per germline. The germline V and J ends were trimmed by 4 bases and 0 bases, with 11 bases remaining between them. The CDR3 sequence is 14 residues long.